Listed below are T cell receptor beta chains from one sample, sequenced in a study of technical replicates of blood from a few donors. Clones were sequenced by immunoSEQ multiplex PCR, and TCRdb holds only the in-frame ones, with some missing. This table has around 76,000 clones, 75% to 95% appearing once. The source material was T cells isolated from PBMCs. These receptor sequences come from a human donor in good health. CDR3s include the opening cysteine and the closing phenylalanine or tryptophan.

12,TRBJ1-5,TRBV28,CASREGHQPQHF
13,TRBJ2-1,TRBV4-2,CASSQVTPDEQFF
13,TRBJ2-5,TRBV29-1,CSVAARQKETQYF
14,TRBJ2-7,TRBV29-1,CSAAVTGGSGEQYF
15,TRBJ2-1,TRBV4-1,CASSRSRDSKNEQFF
15,TRBJ2-7,TRBV6-5,CASSYDSGSSYEQYF
14,TRBJ2-5,TRBV19,CASSIRTGQETQYF
16,TRBJ2-1,TRBV5-1,CASSPGLAGPYNEQFF
14,TRBJ2-7,TRBV5-1,CASSLDGTGYEQYF
13,TRBJ1-1,TRBV7-9,CASSFSGNTEAFF
15,TRBJ2-5,TRBV5-4,CASRPATGSVETQYF
15,TRBJ1-4,TRBV13,CASSLGLKLGGKLFF
16,TRBJ1-2,TRBV10-2,CASSESRRGLPYGYTF
13,TRBJ1-1,TRBV19,CASSIGTGTEAFF
13,TRBJ1-4,TRBV15,CATSRDPGSKLFF
18,TRBJ2-7,TRBV28,CASSSRLAGGPTGGEQYF
16,TRBJ2-7,TRBV6-5,CASSYSDRARSREQYF